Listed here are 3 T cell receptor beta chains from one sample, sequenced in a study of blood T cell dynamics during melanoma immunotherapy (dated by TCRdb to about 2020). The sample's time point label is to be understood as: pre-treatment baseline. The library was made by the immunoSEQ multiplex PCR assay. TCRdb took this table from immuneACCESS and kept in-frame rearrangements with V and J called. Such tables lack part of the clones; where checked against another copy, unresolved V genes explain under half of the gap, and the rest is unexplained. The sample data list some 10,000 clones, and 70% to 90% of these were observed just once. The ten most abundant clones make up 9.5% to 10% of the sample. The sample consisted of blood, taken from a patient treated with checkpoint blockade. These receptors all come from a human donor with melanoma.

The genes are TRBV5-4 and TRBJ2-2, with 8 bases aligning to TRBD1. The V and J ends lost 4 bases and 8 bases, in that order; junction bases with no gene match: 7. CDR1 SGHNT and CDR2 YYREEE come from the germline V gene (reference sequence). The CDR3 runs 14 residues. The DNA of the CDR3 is TGTGCCAGCAGCAGCCGGGACAGGTCTGGGGAGCTGTTTTTT. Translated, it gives CASSSRDRSGELFF.

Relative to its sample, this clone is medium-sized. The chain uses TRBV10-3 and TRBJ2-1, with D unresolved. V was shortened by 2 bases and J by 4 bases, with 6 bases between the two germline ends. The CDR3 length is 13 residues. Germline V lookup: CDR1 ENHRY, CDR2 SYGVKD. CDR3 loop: CAISETAYNEQFF. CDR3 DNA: TGTGCCATCAGTGAGACAGCATACAATGAGCAGTTCTTC.

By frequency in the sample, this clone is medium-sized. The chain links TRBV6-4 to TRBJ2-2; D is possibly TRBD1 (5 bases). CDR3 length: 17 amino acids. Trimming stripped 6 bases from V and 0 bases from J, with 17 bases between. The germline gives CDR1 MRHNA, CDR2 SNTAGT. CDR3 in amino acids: CASSRTQGGTNTGELFF. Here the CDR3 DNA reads TGTGCCAGCAGCCGGACCCAGGGCGGTACGAACACCGGGGAGCTGTTTTTT.